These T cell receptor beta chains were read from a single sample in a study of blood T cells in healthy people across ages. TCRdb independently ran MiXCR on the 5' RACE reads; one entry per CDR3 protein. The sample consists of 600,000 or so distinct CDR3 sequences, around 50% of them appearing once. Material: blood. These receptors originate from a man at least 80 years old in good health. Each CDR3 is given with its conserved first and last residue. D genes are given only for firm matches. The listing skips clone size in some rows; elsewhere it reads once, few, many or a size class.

cdr3_nt: TGCGCCAGCAGCTTGCTCGCAGGAGAGTCAGATACGCAGTATTTT
cdr3_aa: CASSLLAGESDTQYF
clone_size: few
v_call: TRBV5-1
j_call: TRBJ2-3
d_call: NA

cdr3_nt: TGTGCCAGCAGTGCAGGAGACAGGGGCAATCAGCCCCAGCATTTT
cdr3_aa: CASSAGDRGNQPQHF
clone_size: once
v_call: TRBV28
j_call: TRBJ1-5
d_call: TRBD1

cdr3_nt: TGTGCCATCAGTGAAGAACCCAGGGGAAGTCAGCCCCAGCATTTT
cdr3_aa: CAISEEPRGSQPQHF
clone_size: few
v_call: TRBV10-3
j_call: TRBJ1-5
d_call: NA

cdr3_nt: TGTGCCAGCAGCGTCGGTGGGAATTTAATCTACAATGAGCAGTTCTTC
cdr3_aa: CASSVGGNLIYNEQFF
clone_size: many
v_call: TRBV9
j_call: TRBJ2-1
d_call: NA

cdr3_nt: TGCGCCAGCAGCACCCGGGACGGCGGCGGCTACACCTTC
cdr3_aa: CASSTRDGGGYTF
clone_size: many
v_call: TRBV5-1
j_call: TRBJ1-2
d_call: NA

cdr3_nt: TGTGCCAGCAGCCTGCGGGAGGAGAACTATGGCTACACCTTC
cdr3_aa: CASSLREENYGYTF
clone_size: NA
v_call: TRBV3-1
j_call: TRBJ1-2
d_call: NA

cdr3_nt: TGTGCCAGCAGTCCCTCGGGTACGGGGAATTCTGAAAAACTGTTTTTT
cdr3_aa: CASSPSGTGNSEKLFF
clone_size: NA
v_call: TRBV12-3/TRBV12-4
j_call: TRBJ1-4
d_call: NA

cdr3_nt: TGTGCCAGCAGCCAAGGGTTCGCGGACCTTAATGAAAAACTGTTTTTT
cdr3_aa: CASSQGFADLNEKLFF
clone_size: NA
v_call: TRBV4-2
j_call: TRBJ1-4
d_call: NA

cdr3_nt: TGTGCCAGCAGCGACCAGGGACTGATCAGCTCCTACGAGCAGTACTTC
cdr3_aa: CASSDQGLISSYEQYF
clone_size: NA
v_call: TRBV7-2
j_call: TRBJ2-7
d_call: NA

cdr3_nt: TGCAGTGCTAGGGAGAGGGACAGGGTTCGAGGCTACACCTTC
cdr3_aa: CSARERDRVRGYTF
clone_size: NA
v_call: TRBV20-1
j_call: TRBJ1-2
d_call: TRBD1

cdr3_nt: TGTGCCAGCAGCTGGGGACAGCGGTCCAATCAAGCCCAGCATTTT
cdr3_aa: CASSWGQRSNQAQHF
clone_size: few
v_call: TRBV5-5
j_call: TRBJ1-5
d_call: TRBD1

cdr3_nt: TGCGCCAGCAGCCCGACGACTAGCGGGGGGTACGAGCAGTACTTC
cdr3_aa: CASSPTTSGGYEQYF
clone_size: NA
v_call: TRBV5-1
j_call: TRBJ2-7
d_call: TRBD2

cdr3_nt: TGTGCCAGCAGCACTCTAGCGGGAGTTAGCGCAGATACGCAGTATTTT
cdr3_aa: CASSTLAGVSADTQYF
clone_size: NA
v_call: TRBV11-1
j_call: TRBJ2-3
d_call: TRBD2

cdr3_nt: TGCAGTGCTAGAGATCGGGGGAGTGCATACGAGCAGTACTTC
cdr3_aa: CSARDRGSAYEQYF
clone_size: NA
v_call: TRBV20-1
j_call: TRBJ2-7
d_call: NA

cdr3_nt: TGTGCCAGCAGCTTGACGACAGGGTACAATGAGCAGTTCTTC
cdr3_aa: CASSLTTGYNEQFF
clone_size: NA
v_call: TRBV5-5
j_call: TRBJ2-1
d_call: TRBD1

cdr3_nt: TGTGCCAGCACCCTGGGACTAGCGGGGAATACGCAGTATTTT
cdr3_aa: CASTLGLAGNTQYF
clone_size: NA
v_call: TRBV28
j_call: TRBJ2-3
d_call: TRBD2

cdr3_nt: TGCAGTGCTACCCCTACTGCGCCCCGGGGCTACACCTTC
cdr3_aa: CSATPTAPRGYTF
clone_size: few
v_call: TRBV20-1
j_call: TRBJ1-2
d_call: NA

cdr3_nt: TGTGCCAGCACAGGGGGAGGTGAGCAGTTCTTC
cdr3_aa: CASTGGGEQFF
clone_size: many
v_call: TRBV6-5
j_call: TRBJ2-1
d_call: NA

cdr3_nt: TGTGCCAGCAGCTCTCCGGGGGGCAGGGTTTACAATGAGCAGTTCTTC
cdr3_aa: CASSSPGGRVYNEQFF
clone_size: NA
v_call: TRBV7-2
j_call: TRBJ2-1
d_call: NA

cdr3_nt: TGTGCCAGCAGCCCATACAGGGCATATGGCTACACCTTC
cdr3_aa: CASSPYRAYGYTF
clone_size: NA
v_call: TRBV14
j_call: TRBJ1-2
d_call: NA

cdr3_nt: TGCAGCGTTCGCGCAGGGTTAAGTTACGAGCAGTACTTC
cdr3_aa: CSVRAGLSYEQYF
clone_size: few
v_call: TRBV29-1
j_call: TRBJ2-7
d_call: NA

cdr3_nt: TGCAGTGCTAGTGGCGCATTGGTCACAGATACGCAGTATTTT
cdr3_aa: CSASGALVTDTQYF
clone_size: few
v_call: TRBV20-1
j_call: TRBJ2-3
d_call: NA

cdr3_nt: TGTGCCATCGTCCCAGGGGGGGCCCCAGATACGCAGTATTTT
cdr3_aa: CAIVPGGAPDTQYF
clone_size: NA
v_call: TRBV10-3
j_call: TRBJ2-3
d_call: NA

cdr3_nt: TGTGCCGGCAGCTTATACCGAGGAGAGCAGTACTTC
cdr3_aa: CAGSLYRGEQYF
clone_size: few
v_call: TRBV7-2
j_call: TRBJ2-7
d_call: NA

cdr3_nt: TGTGCCAGCAGTACATCCGGGACGGGGGGCTACGAGCAGTACTTC
cdr3_aa: CASSTSGTGGYEQYF
clone_size: NA
v_call: TRBV27
j_call: TRBJ2-7
d_call: TRBD2

cdr3_nt: TGTGCCAGCAGTTACGCCAGCTCCCTAATACCCCACACAGATACGCAGTATTTT
cdr3_aa: CASSYASSLIPHTDTQYF
clone_size: many
v_call: TRBV6-5
j_call: TRBJ2-3
d_call: NA

cdr3_nt: TGTGCCAGCGGACGGGACATACTTACGGGAGGCTACACCTTC
cdr3_aa: CASGRDILTGGYTF
clone_size: few
v_call: TRBV6-5
j_call: TRBJ1-2
d_call: NA

cdr3_nt: TGTGCCAGCAGCTTAGTCCCACCGATTGACATTCGGCTGGAGACCCAGTACTTC
cdr3_aa: CASSLVPPIDIRLETQYF
clone_size: NA
v_call: TRBV7-8
j_call: TRBJ2-5
d_call: NA

cdr3_nt: TGTGCCAGCAGCTCGACAGGGTTGGGCGAAAAACTGTTTTTT
cdr3_aa: CASSSTGLGEKLFF
clone_size: NA
v_call: TRBV28
j_call: TRBJ1-4
d_call: TRBD1

cdr3_nt: TGTGCCACCAGCAGAGATAGGGCCTCTCGGCAGGGCTTCTCCTACAATGAGCAGTTCTTC
cdr3_aa: CATSRDRASRQGFSYNEQFF
clone_size: few
v_call: TRBV15
j_call: TRBJ2-1
d_call: NA

cdr3_nt: TGCGCCAGCAGCTTCGGCAGGGATAACGGCTACACCTTC
cdr3_aa: CASSFGRDNGYTF
clone_size: NA
v_call: TRBV5-1
j_call: TRBJ1-2
d_call: NA

cdr3_nt: TGTGCCACCCGTTTGACAGGTTTCTCCTACGAGCAGTACTTC
cdr3_aa: CATRLTGFSYEQYF
clone_size: few
v_call: TRBV10-3
j_call: TRBJ2-7
d_call: NA

cdr3_nt: TGCGCCAGCAGCCTCCTGACAGGCATATCTGGGGCCAACGTCCTGACTTTC
cdr3_aa: CASSLLTGISGANVLTF
clone_size: NA
v_call: TRBV4-1
j_call: TRBJ2-6
d_call: NA

cdr3_nt: TGTGCCAGCAGCCTAACCGTACCGGGAGCCCTTACCTCAAAAGCGGGCGGGGAGCTGTTTTTT
cdr3_aa: CASSLTVPGALTSKAGGELFF
clone_size: NA
v_call: TRBV5-5
j_call: TRBJ2-2
d_call: NA

cdr3_nt: TGTGCCAGCAGCCCACACCCGACTAGCGGGGTCAATGAGCAGTTCTTC
cdr3_aa: CASSPHPTSGVNEQFF
clone_size: NA
v_call: TRBV7-3
j_call: TRBJ2-1
d_call: TRBD2

cdr3_nt: TGCAGTGCTCTTCTAGCGGGGAAAGAGACCCAGTACTTC
cdr3_aa: CSALLAGKETQYF
clone_size: few
v_call: TRBV20-1
j_call: TRBJ2-5
d_call: TRBD2

cdr3_nt: TGCGCCAGCACCGCGATGGGTACAGATACGCAGTATTTT
cdr3_aa: CASTAMGTDTQYF
clone_size: NA
v_call: TRBV5-1
j_call: TRBJ2-3
d_call: NA

cdr3_nt: TGCGCCAGCAGCCCCACAGGGCGCTCCTACGAGCAGTACTTC
cdr3_aa: CASSPTGRSYEQYF
clone_size: NA
v_call: TRBV5-1
j_call: TRBJ2-7
d_call: NA

cdr3_nt: TGTGCCACCCTCGTGGGGGGTAACCAAGAGACCCAGTACTTC
cdr3_aa: CATLVGGNQETQYF
clone_size: few
v_call: TRBV7-2
j_call: TRBJ2-5
d_call: NA

cdr3_nt: TGCGCCAGCAGCCGCCTATGGTTGGATACGCAGTATTTT
cdr3_aa: CASSRLWLDTQYF
clone_size: NA
v_call: TRBV4-3
j_call: TRBJ2-3
d_call: NA

cdr3_nt: TGCAGCGTTATGGAGCGGGGGAGCTCCTACAATGAGCAGTTCTTC
cdr3_aa: CSVMERGSSYNEQFF
clone_size: NA
v_call: TRBV29-1
j_call: TRBJ2-1
d_call: TRBD2

cdr3_nt: TGTGCTAGCACCGTATCAGACGGGGATGAGCAGTTCTTC
cdr3_aa: CASTVSDGDEQFF
clone_size: NA
v_call: TRBV7-7
j_call: TRBJ2-1
d_call: NA

cdr3_nt: TGTGCCAGCAGCTTATTTGGCGGGGGGACCCATGAGCAGTTCTTC
cdr3_aa: CASSLFGGGTHEQFF
clone_size: NA
v_call: TRBV7-2
j_call: TRBJ2-1
d_call: TRBD2

cdr3_nt: TGTGCCAGCAGCCCCCAGCCCGGGAGAGGTGAGCAGTTCTTC
cdr3_aa: CASSPQPGRGEQFF
clone_size: once
v_call: TRBV7-8
j_call: TRBJ2-1
d_call: NA

cdr3_nt: TGTGCCAGCAGTTACTGGGACGGCAATGAGCAGTTCTTC
cdr3_aa: CASSYWDGNEQFF
clone_size: NA
v_call: TRBV6-2/TRBV6-3
j_call: TRBJ2-1
d_call: NA

cdr3_nt: TGTGCCAGCAGTCGCGGGACAAACAATGAGCAGTTCTTC
cdr3_aa: CASSRGTNNEQFF
clone_size: few
v_call: TRBV2
j_call: TRBJ2-1
d_call: NA

cdr3_nt: TGCAGCGGTGGGTGGGACAGCTATGGCTACACCTTC
cdr3_aa: CSGGWDSYGYTF
clone_size: NA
v_call: TRBV29-1
j_call: TRBJ1-2
d_call: TRBD1

cdr3_nt: TGTGCCAGCAGTTACTCGGGACTAGCGGGAGCGCAGGCGGATACGCAGTATTTT
cdr3_aa: CASSYSGLAGAQADTQYF
clone_size: NA
v_call: TRBV6-5
j_call: TRBJ2-3
d_call: TRBD2

cdr3_nt: TGTGCCAGCGGCATCCCAGGGGCCCAGTACTTC
cdr3_aa: CASGIPGAQYF
clone_size: few
v_call: TRBV12-3/TRBV12-4
j_call: TRBJ2-5
d_call: NA

cdr3_nt: TGTACCAGCAGCCAGTGGGGGGAGACCCAGTACTTC
cdr3_aa: CTSSQWGETQYF
clone_size: NA
v_call: TRBV7-2
j_call: TRBJ2-5
d_call: NA

cdr3_nt: TGTGCCACCGACAGCGGGAGGTTCTCCTACGAGCAGTACTTC
cdr3_aa: CATDSGRFSYEQYF
clone_size: NA
v_call: TRBV10-3
j_call: TRBJ2-7
d_call: TRBD2

cdr3_nt: TGTGCCAGCAGCCAGAGGGTGGACGAAGAGACCCAGTACTTC
cdr3_aa: CASSQRVDEETQYF
clone_size: NA
v_call: TRBV3-1
j_call: TRBJ2-5
d_call: NA

cdr3_nt: TGTGCCAGCAGCCAAGGGACAGGGCCCAAAAACATTCAGTACTTC
cdr3_aa: CASSQGTGPKNIQYF
clone_size: NA
v_call: TRBV3-1
j_call: TRBJ2-4
d_call: TRBD1